A single sample is the source of the 31 T cell receptor beta chains below, sequenced in a study of T-cell reconstitution after alpha-beta-depleted transplantation in children. Unique molecular identifiers were incorporated during preparation of the TCRbeta library. From the PCR reads, TCRdb called clonotypes with MiXCR, one entry per CDR3 protein. Of about 100,000 distinct CDR3 sequences listed, approximately 6% are singletons. The sequences come from PBMCs, mostly from graft donor cells, collected 360 days after TCRalphabeta/CD19-depleted stem cell transplant. All receptors derive from a male patient aged 2 to 9 who had a stem cell transplant for acute lymphoblastic leukemia, so the T cells may come from the graft donor.

The sample holds a few counts of this clonotype. The gene calls are TRBV11-2 and TRBJ2-1; 12 positions agree with TRBD2. The CDR3 has 19 amino acids. With V trimmed by 8 bases and J by 0 bases, 14 bases remained unmatched. Germline CDR1 reads SGHAT; CDR2 reads FQNNGV. CDR3 nucleotide sequence: TGTGCCAGCGCCCTCCGGACTAGCGGGATCTATAGCTCCTACAATGAGCAGTTCTTC. Protein product: CASALRTSGIYSSYNEQFF.

This clonotype has at least ten counts. The rearrangement joins TRBV4-3 to TRBJ2-1, with D maybe TRBD2 (5 bases). The V and J ends lost 0 bases and 4 bases respectively, with 16 bases between them. The CDR3 is made up of 17 amino acids. Germline CDR1 reads LGHNA; CDR2 reads YSLEER. The CDR3 spells CASSQEMLAALYNEQFF. The DNA of the CDR3 is TGCGCCAGCAGCCAAGAAATGCTAGCAGCCCTATACAATGAGCAGTTCTTC.

This clonotype was detected many times. The rearrangement uses TRBV28 and TRBJ2-7; 8 nucleotides align to TRBD2. Germline trimming cut 4 bases from V and 7 bases from J; bases unmatched to any gene: 15. Germline CDR1 and CDR2: MDHEN and SYDVKM. The CDR3 contains 16 residues. The CDR3 sequence is CASSSDPGLEFSEQYF. CDR3 sequence (DNA): TGTGCCAGCAGTTCCGACCCGGGACTAGAATTTAGTGAGCAGTACTTC. The variable domain in full, with the rest retrieved from reference TRBV28 and TRBJ2-7, is DVKVTQSSRYLVKRTGEKVFLECVQDMDHENMFWYRQDPGLGLRLIYFSYDVKMKEKGDIPEGYSVSREKKERFSLILESASTNQTSMYLCASSSDPGLEFSEQYFGPGTRLTVT.

There are many counts of this clonotype. V and J are TRBV5-6 and TRBJ2-7; no clear D. Trimming removed 2 bases from V and 2 bases from J, with 8 bases in between. The germline CDR1 and CDR2 sequences are SGHDT and YYEEEE. CDR3 length: 13 amino acids. CDR3 nucleotide sequence: TGTGCCAGCAGCTTTGCTGGCACCTACGAGCAGTACTTC. Its translation: CASSFAGTYEQYF.

This clonotype appeared a few times. The chain employs TRBV7-9 and TRBJ2-7; either TRBD1 or TRBD2 may supply D (6 bases each). V lost 6 bases to trimming and J lost 7 bases, with 16 bases between them. The CDR3 has 13 residues. Germline V CDR1 and CDR2: SEHNR, FQNEAQ (reference sequence). CDR3 coding DNA: TGTGCCAGCAGATCACCGGGGGCGAGGGAGCAGTACTTC. As protein: CASRSPGAREQYF.

This clonotype was seen ten or more times. This rearrangement joins TRBV20-1 to TRBJ1-2, with D unresolved. Trimming removed 8 bases from V and 4 bases from J, with 5 bases in between. CDR3 length equals 9 residues. Per germline, CDR1 DFQATT and CDR2 SNEGSKA (reference sequence). For the CDR3, the DNA is TGCAGTTTCCGCTATGGCTACACCTTC. Translated, it gives CSFRYGYTF.

This chain uses TRBV7-2 with TRBJ2-2; 11 bases line up with TRBD2. This CDR3 is 16 amino acids long. V was clipped by 3 bases and J by 3 bases; unmatched bases: 3. Germline values: CDR1 SGHTA, CDR2 FQGNSA. This CDR3 reads CASSLLAGGHTGELFF. As DNA, the CDR3 is TGTGCCAGCAGCTTGCTAGCGGGGGGTCACACCGGGGAGCTGTTTTTT.

In the case of this clonotype: Being one base from a much bigger clone, this may be a read error. DNA of the CDR3: TGTGCCCCACAGGGGCTCGTTCGGCCCCAGCATTTT. Protein product: CAPQGLVRPQHF. The chain has TRBV24-1 and TRBJ1-5; 7 bases align to TRBD1. Germline V gives CDR1 KGHDR, CDR2 SFDVKD. The V gene end was trimmed by 12 bases and the J gene end by 9 bases; junction bases not matched to a gene: 10. The CDR3 contains 12 residues.

This clonotype was seen at least ten times. The V call is TRBV20-1, the J call TRBJ2-7; no clear D. V lost 0 bases, J lost 2 bases, and 8 bases lay in between. Looked up from germline, CDR1 is DFQATT and CDR2 is SNEGSKA (reference sequence). This CDR3 region has 13 residues. Here the CDR3 reads CSARDGVTYEQYF. The CDR3 DNA reads as TGCAGTGCTAGAGATGGGGTAACCTACGAGCAGTACTTC.

This clonotype has ten or more counts. The J gene is TRBJ1-2, the V gene TRBV28; tentative D call: TRBD1 (6 bases). The germline CDR1 and CDR2 sequences are MDHEN and SYDVKM. The germline V and J ends were trimmed by 7 bases and 0 bases, with 24 bases remaining between them. The CDR3 is 18 residues long. The CDR3 spells CASNYIGGRGLTNYGYTF. CDR3 sequence (DNA): TGTGCCAGCAACTATATTGGGGGCAGGGGACTCACTAACTATGGCTACACCTTC.

This clonotype was counted a few times. The chain carries TRBV7-6 and TRBJ2-7; possibly TRBD2 for D (7 bases). This CDR3 region has 14 residues. V lost 4 bases and J lost 6, with 16 bases in between. CDR1 is SGHVS and CDR2 is FNYEAQ in the germline V gene. Written as DNA, the CDR3 is TGTGCCAGCAGCTCGGGGGGCTCGGGAGTCGAGCAGTACTTC. As protein: CASSSGGSGVEQYF.

This clonotype was seen many times. The V gene is TRBV5-6, the J gene TRBJ2-5; D not resolved. The germline CDR1 and CDR2 sequences are SGHDT and YYEEEE. The CDR3 covers 14 residues. Between the trimmed V and J ends, which lost 1 base and 1 base, there was a span of 8 bases. As DNA, the CDR3 is TGTGCCAGCAGCTTGAGAGCCTTCCAAGAGACCCAGTACTTC. The encoded protein is CASSLRAFQETQYF.

There are many counts of this clonotype. The V and J genes are TRBV7-9 and TRBJ1-2, with a possible D match to TRBD1 (5 bases). With 5 bases removed from V and 2 bases from J, the gap between germline ends came to 6 bases. Germline values: CDR1 SEHNR, CDR2 FQNEAQ (reference sequence). The CDR3 length is 12 residues. CDR3 in DNA: TGTGCCAGCAGCCCAGGGAACTATGGCTACACCTTC. The encoded protein is CASSPGNYGYTF.

This sequence joins TRBV27 and TRBJ1-2, with D maybe TRBD1 (6 bases). The germline V and J ends were trimmed by 2 bases and 4 bases, with 11 bases remaining between them. The CDR3 spans 14 residues. From germline, CDR1 is MNHEY and CDR2 SMNVEV (reference sequence). The DNA of the CDR3 is TGTGCCAGCAGTTTAAGGTTGGGGGCCTATGGCTACACCTTC. Protein product: CASSLRLGAYGYTF.

Many counts were recorded for this clonotype. This chain uses TRBV20-1 with TRBJ2-3; D is perhaps TRBD1 (5 bases). The V and J ends lost 1 base and 10 bases respectively, with 9 bases between them. This CDR3 has 11 residues. Germline CDR1 reads DFQATT; CDR2 reads SNEGSKA (reference sequence). The CDR3 here is CSARVGHPQYF. Here the CDR3 DNA reads TGCAGTGCTAGAGTTGGACACCCGCAGTATTTT.

This clonotype occurred many times. This chain joins TRBV14 and TRBJ1-2; D ambiguous. The germline CDR1 and CDR2 sequences are SGHDN and FVKESK. The CDR3 covers 14 residues. V was pared by 2 bases and J by 0 bases, with 7 bases between. The CDR3 spells CASSQFHANYGYTF. CDR3 coding DNA: TGTGCCAGCAGCCAATTCCACGCTAACTATGGCTACACCTTC. Drawing the rest from reference TRBV14 and TRBJ1-2, the complete variable domain is EAGVTQFPSHSVIEKGQTVTLRCDPISGHDNLYWYRRVMGKEIKFLLHFVKESKQDESGMPNNRFLAERTGGTYSTLKVQPAELEDSGVYFCASSQFHANYGYTFGSGTRLTVV.

This clonotype was observed at least ten times. The chain combines TRBV11-2 with TRBJ2-7, with 10 bases aligning to TRBD1. J lost 4 bases, V lost 5 bases, and 11 bases had no gene match. Germline V gene lookup returns CDR1 SGHAT and CDR2 FQNNGV. CDR3 length: 16 residues. CDR3 region: CASSDPTGTGVYEQYF. CDR3 coding DNA: TGTGCCAGCAGCGATCCTACCGGGACAGGGGTTTACGAGCAGTACTTC.

Only a few counts were recorded for this clonotype. The V gene is TRBV6-5, the J gene TRBJ1-4, with D unclear. V shed 6 bases and J shed 0 bases, with 11 bases lying between them. CDR1 and CDR2 from the germline V gene are MNHEY and SVGAGI. The CDR3 runs to 15 residues. CDR3 loop: CASRTRVTTNEKLFF. The DNA of the CDR3 is TGTGCCAGCAGAACTCGGGTAACAACTAATGAAAAACTGTTTTTT.

The table lists this clonotype with many counts. The chain joins TRBV7-9 to TRBJ1-1, with D uncertain. Between the trimmed V and J ends, which lost 9 bases and 0 bases, there was a span of 5 bases. CDR1 is SEHNR, CDR2 FQNEAQ, per germline (reference sequence). The CDR3 has 11 amino acids. The CDR3 loop reads CASPLNTEAFF. The CDR3 coding sequence is TGTGCCAGTCCGCTGAACACTGAAGCTTTCTTT. The full variable domain, completed using reference TRBV7-9 and TRBJ1-1, is DTGVSQNPRHKITKRGQNVTFRCDPISEHNRLYWYRQTLGQGPEFLTYFQNEAQLEKSRLLSDRFSAERPKGSFSTLEIQRTEQGDSAMYLCASPLNTEAFFGQGTRLTVV.

DNA for the CDR3: TGCGCCAGCAGCCAAGATGGGAGGGGCCGCAATCAGCCCCAGCATTTT. Protein: CASSQDGRGRNQPQHF. This chain joins TRBV4-3 and TRBJ1-5; the D gene is possibly TRBD1 (5 bases). CDR3 size: 16 residues. The V end was cut by 0 bases, the J end by 2 bases, with 11 bases between. Germline-derived CDR1 and CDR2 are LGHNA and YSLEER.

The V call is TRBV7-9, the J call TRBJ1-6, with 7 bases lining up with TRBD1. The V gene's germline CDR1 is SEHNR and CDR2 FQNEAQ (reference sequence). J gave up 5 bases and V 4 bases, and 5 bases lay outside the gene matches. The CDR3 spans 15 residues. CDR3 in DNA: TGTGCCAGCAGCTCCCCGACAGGGAATAATTCACCCCTCCACTTT. Translating gives CASSSPTGNNSPLHF.

This chain uses TRBV7-8 with TRBJ2-1, with D unresolved. The CDR3 is made up of 14 amino acids. Trimming shortened V by 5 bases and J by 8 bases, and 16 bases separated the two germline ends. Looked up from germline, CDR1 is SGHVS and CDR2 is FQNEAQ. The CDR3 region is CASSKGPSRDEQFF. For the CDR3, the DNA is TGTGCCAGCAGCAAGGGCCCATCGCGCGATGAGCAGTTCTTC.

The V call is TRBV4-3, the J call TRBJ2-7; 9 nucleotides agree with TRBD1. Germline V gene lookup returns CDR1 LGHNA and CDR2 YSLEER. CDR3 length: 17 amino acids. The J segment lost 6 bases and the V segment lost 2 bases, leaving 14 bases of the junction unmatched. The CDR3 sequence: CASSQIGGTGLWIEQYF. In nucleotides, the CDR3 is TGCGCCAGCAGCCAAATCGGCGGGACAGGGCTTTGGATCGAGCAGTACTTC.

The chain links TRBV20-1 to TRBJ2-5; D not resolved. This CDR3 has 11 residues. Germline loops: CDR1 DFQATT, CDR2 SNEGSKA (reference sequence). V lost 5 bases and J 4 bases, leaving 8 bases between the germline ends. As DNA, the CDR3 is TGCAGTGCTCCCGGCCCAGAGACCCAGTACTTC. Encoded protein: CSAPGPETQYF.

This clonotype was seen more than once but under ten times. V is TRBV5-5 and J is TRBJ1-1; D is unclear. The CDR3 has 15 amino acids. The germline V and J ends were trimmed by 1 base and 0 bases, with 10 bases remaining between them. Germline CDR1 SGHKS, CDR2 YYEKEE (reference sequence). CDR3 sequence (DNA): TGTGCCAGCAGCTTGACTAGTCTTTTGAACACTGAAGCTTTCTTT. This sequence encodes CASSLTSLLNTEAFF.

This clonotype came up many times. The gene calls are TRBV27 and TRBJ2-2; no reliable D call. The CDR3 is 12 amino acids. Germline CDR1 is MNHEY and CDR2 is SMNVEV (reference sequence). V lost 9 bases to trimming and J lost 6 bases, with 11 bases between them. The CDR3 reads CASRAGSGELFF. CDR3 coding DNA: TGTGCCAGTCGAGCCGGATCCGGGGAGCTGTTTTTT.

The chain combines TRBV4-2 with TRBJ1-4, with 7 positions matching TRBD1. The CDR3 is 15 amino acids. Unmatched junction bases numbered 10, after V lost 4 bases and J lost 8 bases. CDR1 and CDR2 (germline): LGHNA, YNFKEQ. The CDR3 nucleotides are TGTGCCAGCAGCCCACCGACAGGGATCCGCGAAAAACTGTTTTTT. Its protein product is CASSPPTGIREKLFF.

This clonotype was seen only a few times. This chain joins TRBV25-1 and TRBJ1-2, with 12 positions matching TRBD1. The CDR3 sequence is 13 residues long. Trimming at V came to 9 bases and at J to 3 bases, leaving 2 bases not matched to a gene. From germline, CDR1 is MGHDK and CDR2 SYGVNS. The CDR3 loop reads CASGTGGDYGYTF. The DNA of the CDR3 is TGTGCCAGTGGGACAGGGGGCGACTATGGCTACACCTTC.

This clonotype has at least ten counts. This chain joins TRBV6-2 or TRBV6-3 and TRBJ1-1; no firm D call. V shed 2 bases and J shed 8 bases, with 9 bases lying between them. CDR1 is MNHEY and CDR2 is SVGEGT in the germline V gene. CDR3 length equals 12 residues. CDR3 in DNA: TGTGCCAGCAGTTACGAGGGCCTCGAAGCTTTCTTT. It translates to CASSYEGLEAFF.

This chain connects TRBV4-1 to TRBJ2-5; TRBD1 matches at 10 bases. Germline CDR1 is MGHRA and CDR2 is YSYEKL. The CDR3 length is 15 residues. Unmatched junction bases numbered 7, after V lost 4 bases and J lost 5 bases. CDR3 sequence: CASSPTGGRGETQYF. CDR3 in DNA: TGCGCCAGCAGCCCGACAGGGGGCAGGGGGGAGACCCAGTACTTC.

This sequence joins TRBV2 and TRBJ1-4; D unresolved. Trimming left V 7 bases short and J 7 bases short, with 13 bases between. CDR1 is SNHLY, CDR2 FYNNEI, per germline. The CDR3 length is 13 residues. CDR3 bases: TGTGCCAGCATTGGGCTAGGCGGTGAAAAACTGTTTTTT. It yields the protein CASIGLGGEKLFF.